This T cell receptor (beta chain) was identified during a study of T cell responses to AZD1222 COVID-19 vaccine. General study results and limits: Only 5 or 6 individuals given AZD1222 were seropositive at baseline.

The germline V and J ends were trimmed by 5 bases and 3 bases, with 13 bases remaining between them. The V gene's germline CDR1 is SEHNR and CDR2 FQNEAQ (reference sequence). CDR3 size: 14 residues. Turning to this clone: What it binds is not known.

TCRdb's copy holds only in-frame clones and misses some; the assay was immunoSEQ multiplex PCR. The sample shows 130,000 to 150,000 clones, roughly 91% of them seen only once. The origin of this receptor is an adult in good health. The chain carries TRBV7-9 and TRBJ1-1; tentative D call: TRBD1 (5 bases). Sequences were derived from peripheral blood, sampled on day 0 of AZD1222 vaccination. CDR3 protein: CASSPPPGDTEAFF. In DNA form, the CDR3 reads TGTGCCAGCAGCCCGCCCCCGGGGGACACTGAAGCTTTCTTT.